Detailed here is one T cell receptor beta chain. Its antigen remains unknown. The data are from a study of CD8+ T cells in alopecia areata. Whole-study findings and limits: The link between baseline CD8+ expansion and response remains uncertain with one nonresponder. Higher clonality was seen in lesional scalp than in normal scalp, especially in alopecia totalis/universalis.

Treatment described: oral pan-JAK inhibitor, 5-10 mg twice daily. This CDR3 contains 15 residues. CDR1 is SGDLS and CDR2 is YYNGEE in the germline V gene. Trimming removed 1 base from V and 6 bases from J; junction bases left unmatched: 4. Sequencing relied on a cDNA template that was reverse transcribed from extracted RNA. Profiling relied on immunoSEQ multiplex PCR, and the TCRdb table lists in-frame clones only, not all of them. The sample consists of approximately 42,000 clones, about three fifths of them appearing once. Here the sequenced sample was CD8+ T cells sorted from blood, taken at week 4, from a patient treated with tofacitinib. The receptor's source is a human donor with alopecia areata. J is TRBJ2-1 and V is TRBV9, with TRBD2 identical over 10 bases. The CDR3 DNA reads as TGTGCCAGCAGCGTACTACTAGCGGGGACCAATGAGCAGTTCTTC. It encodes CASSVLLAGTNEQFF.